This T cell receptor beta chain was profiled in a study of blood T cell repertoires in COVID-19. Turning to the study itself: Sites in the United States, Italy and Spain provided acute and convalescent COVID-19 samples. PBMCs, B-cell-depleted T cells, or T cells were the source of the cDNA or gDNA that made up the material.

Per the original data handling: By means of reference gene primer amplification, nucleated cell counts were estimated. The assay was immunoSEQ multiplex PCR, and TCRdb's table has in-frame clones only and misses some. That table gives V, J and clone size, and the DNA gave D and trimming. Counted here are fewer than 20,000 clones, 70% to 90% occurring once; the ten biggest clones make up around 10%. From germline, CDR1 is SNHLY and CDR2 FYNNEI. Trimming removed 5 bases at V and 12 bases at J, with 14 bases between. The CDR3 extends over 11 amino acids. The V and J genes are TRBV2 and TRBJ2-7; no clear D. The receptor's source is a man at least 80 years old with acute or convalescent COVID-19. The sequencing input was peripheral blood. The DNA for the CDR3 is TGTGCCAGCAGTAGTGAGGTACATCGGTACTTC. Its translation: CASSSEVHRYF.